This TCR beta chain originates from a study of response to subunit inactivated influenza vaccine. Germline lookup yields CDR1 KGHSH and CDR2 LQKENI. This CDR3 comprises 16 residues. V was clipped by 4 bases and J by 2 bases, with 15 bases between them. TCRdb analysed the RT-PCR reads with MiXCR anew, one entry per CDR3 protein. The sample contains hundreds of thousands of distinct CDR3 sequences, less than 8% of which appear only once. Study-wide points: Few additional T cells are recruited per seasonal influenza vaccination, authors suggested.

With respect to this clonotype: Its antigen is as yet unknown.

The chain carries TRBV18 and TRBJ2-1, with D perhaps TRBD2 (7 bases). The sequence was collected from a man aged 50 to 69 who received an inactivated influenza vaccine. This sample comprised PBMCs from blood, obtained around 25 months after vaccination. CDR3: CASSQGGSSAYNEQFF. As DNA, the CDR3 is TGTGCCAGCTCACAGGGGGGGTCTTCGGCCTACAATGAGCAGTTCTTC.